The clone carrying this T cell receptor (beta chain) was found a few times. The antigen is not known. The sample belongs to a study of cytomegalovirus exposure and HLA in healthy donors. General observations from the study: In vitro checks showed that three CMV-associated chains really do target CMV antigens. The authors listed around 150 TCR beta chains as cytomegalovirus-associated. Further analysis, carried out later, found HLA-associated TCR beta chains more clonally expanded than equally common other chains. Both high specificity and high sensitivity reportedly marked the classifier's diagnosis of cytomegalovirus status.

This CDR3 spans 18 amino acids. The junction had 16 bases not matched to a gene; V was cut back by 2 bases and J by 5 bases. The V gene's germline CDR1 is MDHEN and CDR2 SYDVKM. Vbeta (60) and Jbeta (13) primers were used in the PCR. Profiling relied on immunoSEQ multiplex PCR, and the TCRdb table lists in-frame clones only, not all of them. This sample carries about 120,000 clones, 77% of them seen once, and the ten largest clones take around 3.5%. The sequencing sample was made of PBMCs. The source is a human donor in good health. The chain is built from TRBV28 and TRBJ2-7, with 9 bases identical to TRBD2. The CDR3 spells CASSLLEGGRAGIDEQYF. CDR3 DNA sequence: TGTGCCAGCAGTTTACTGGAGGGCGGGAGGGCGGGGATCGACGAGCAGTACTTC.